This TCR beta chain was found in a study of cytomegalovirus exposure and HLA in healthy donors. Germline V lookup: CDR1 SEHNR, CDR2 FQNEAQ (reference sequence). Trimming cost V 1 base and J 6 bases, with 14 bases left between them. CDR3 length: 15 residues. PCR employed 60 Vbeta and 13 Jbeta primers. Clones were sequenced by immunoSEQ multiplex PCR, and TCRdb holds only the in-frame ones, with some missing. Altogether roughly 120,000 clones are present, roughly 62% being singletons, with the ten largest covering 1.6%. Sequenced: PBMCs. V gene TRBV7-9 combines with J gene TRBJ2-3; D is perhaps TRBD1 (7 bases). This clonotype originated in a man aged 25-40 years in good health and CMV-seropositive. CDR3 protein: CASSLGGTVADTQYF. CDR3 DNA sequence: TGTGCCAGCAGCTTAGGCGGGACAGTTGCTGATACGCAGTATTTT.